The source of this TCR beta chain is a study of blood T cell repertoires in COVID-19. Study-wide background: Samples taken during acute and convalescent COVID-19 were collected in the United States, Italy and Spain.

Germline-derived CDR1 and CDR2 are SGHTA and FQGNSA. This CDR3 contains 16 residues. V shed 4 bases and J 3 bases; nucleotides not matched to a gene: 11. TCRdb keeps only in-frame clones here, not all; method: immunoSEQ multiplex PCR. The repertoire holds fewer than 200,000 clones, with 88% as singletons. This clonotype was obtained from a man in his fifties or sixties with acute or convalescent COVID-19. The rearrangement uses TRBV7-2 and TRBJ1-2, with 7 bases that match TRBD1. Sample: peripheral blood. For the CDR3, the DNA is TGTGCCAGCAGCTCGTACGTTAGGGGGCCCGACTATGGCTACACCTTC. It codes for CASSSYVRGPDYGYTF.